This paragraph reports one T cell receptor (beta chain). This clonotype was seen more than once but under ten times. Its antigen is unknown. No much larger clonotype is one base removed from it; base qualities were not supplied. The TCR beta CDR3 regions were amplified from RNA transcripts. For the first round of RT-PCR on the TCR CDR3, the HTBI primer set was used together with the Qiagen OneStep RT-PCR kit. Libraries were constructed in a second round of multiplex PCR, after which size selection and purification were performed. Libraries were sequenced paired-end with 100 bp reads on an Illumina HiSeq2000. The published analysis was carried out like this. SOAPnuke was used to process the raw data, with reads discarded if the reads contained adapters or uncalled bases, had a mean Phred below 15, or lacked an exact constant-primer or identifier match. High-quality paired reads were merged with COPE v1.2.5, and unique nucleotide sequences were defined as clonotypes. MiTCR v1.1 was used to align the clonotypes against IMGT TRBV, TRBD and TRBJ reference segments. Only V-J combinations with frequency above 0.0001, covering approximately 99% of repertoires, were analysed. A TCS score was defined as the ratio of F50 (clonal expansion) to E x V (chaos), with BLOSUM62-based TCRdist applied between CDR3 peptides within each V-J. Welch's t-statistics and random forest reduced roughly 500 V-J features to 10 to 15, which were used in a naive Bayes classifier (R e1071). TCRdb applied fastp at Q25 and MiXCR to the public reads, then kept only in-frame beta chains. Rows merge per CDR3 protein into single entries with the most common DNA and genes. The V and J calls reflect TCRdb's pipeline rather than the authors' work. This sample lists approximately 600,000 distinct CDR3 sequences; 14% were detected once. The ten largest clones add up to less than 6% of the sample.

The data derive from a study of T cells in Graves' hyperthyroidism and ophthalmopathy (dated by TCRdb to the late 2010s). In terms of the full investigation: Peripheral blood samples were taken at initial diagnosis, before any treatment was given. TCR V-J signatures able to tell the groups apart were searched for in a discovery cohort of 90 to 100 patients, of whom around 42 had Graves' ophthalmopathy and more than 55 had stable Graves' hyperthyroidism. An independent validation cohort of about 20 hyperthyroidism patients and roughly 16 patients who later progressed to ophthalmopathy tested prospective prediction of ophthalmopathy. For training and testing, the roughly 93 patients in the discovery cohort were randomly divided in a 7:3 ratio. Thyroid tissue and blood T-cell repertoires from roughly 6 Graves' hyperthyroidism patients were also compared in the study. Following sampling, methimazole starting at 30 mg daily was given to hyperthyroidism patients, and high-dose intravenous methylprednisolone was given to ophthalmopathy patients. The paper reports TCR Vbeta CDR3 sequencing of 130 to 150 peripheral blood samples: approximately 41 ophthalmopathy, under 80 hyperthyroidism and around 17 progressor patients.

Broader findings and caveats from the paper: A 13 V-J signature model separated ophthalmopathy from stable hyperthyroidism, with 87.88% sensitivity and about 81% specificity in cross-validation and 80%/75% in testing. Most expanded thyroid clonotypes (frequency above 0.001) were also detected in blood, suggesting blood repertoires may reflect thyroid immune responses. Sample size was not statistically predetermined, and blinding of investigators to group allocation was not performed. During validation, the model predicted progression to ophthalmopathy a median of around six months ahead of onset, with around 70% sensitivity and more than 72% specificity.

Hyperthyroidism patients were newly diagnosed, had a disease duration of under 2 months, and were aged 18 to 65 years. Patients with uncontrolled infections, other autoimmune diseases, pregnancy or lactation were excluded. Diagnoses were based on clinical symptoms, serum thyroxine and TRAb, thyroid ultrasound and orbital computed tomography. Blood from progressor patients was collected at the time of first diagnosis with hyperthyroidism, before any ophthalmopathy symptoms had appeared. PBMCs were separated from about 10 ml of fresh peripheral blood using Ficoll-Paque density gradient centrifugation. Progressor patients were initially diagnosed with Graves' hyperthyroidism and developed ophthalmopathy during follow-up. Total RNA was extracted using Trizol reagent, and RNA quality was assessed on an Agilent 2100 Bioanalyzer. V gives up 0 bases and J gives up 0 bases, and the segment between their germline ends measures 11 bases. There are 16 amino acids in the CDR3, from cysteine to phenylalanine inclusive. Solely the CDR3 DNA is kept, with 48 bases framed from the first base. Based on the germline V gene (reference sequence), the CDR1 and CDR2 sequences are LGHDT and YNNKEL.

This sequence originates from a woman in her thirties with Graves' hyperthyroidism that later progressed to Graves' ophthalmopathy. Specimen: blood. The chain employs TRBV3-1 and TRBJ1-1; the D gene cannot be resolved reliably. The nucleotide sequence reads TGTGCCAGCAGCCAAGAGTGGGGTCCCATGAACACTGAAGCTTTCTTT. It translates to CASSQEWGPMNTEAFF.